One sample yielded the 16 T cell receptor beta chains listed below, sequenced in a study of CD8 T cells in Susac syndrome. RNA totalling about 0.5 to 1 ug underwent reverse transcription with random hexamers. TCRdb reanalysed the immunoSEQ multiplex PCR reads using MiXCR and keeps one entry per CDR3 protein. The sample has 150,000 to 180,000 distinct CDR3 sequences, 95% seen once. Sequenced: CD8+ T cells from PBMCs. The source of these receptors is a human donor with multiple sclerosis.

The chain employs TRBV9 and TRBJ1-2; D is possibly TRBD1 (6 bases). V lost 4 bases and J 4 bases, leaving 20 bases between the germline ends. This CDR3 comprises 16 residues. The germline V gene has CDR1 SGDLS and CDR2 YYNGEE. In DNA, the CDR3 is TGTGCCAGCAGCCCTTCCTGGGGGGGGCTGAGCTATGGCTACACCTTC. Protein product: CASSPSWGGLSYGYTF.

The V gene is TRBV10-3, the J gene TRBJ2-7; D uncertain. The CDR3 loop spans 13 amino acids. Per germline, CDR1 ENHRY and CDR2 SYGVKD. Deletions cut 2 bases from V and 7 bases from J, with 12 bases between. CDR3 nucleotide sequence: TGTGCCATCAGTGAGCTGAAGGTTAGGGAGCAGTACTTC. Translation gives CAISELKVREQYF.

V usage is TRBV14 and J usage is TRBJ1-2, with D maybe TRBD1 (6 bases). The V gene's germline CDR1 is SGHDN and CDR2 FVKESK. Trimming removed 5 bases at V and 8 bases at J, with 15 bases between. The CDR3 sequence is 13 residues long. The CDR3: CASSLDSRKGYTF. The CDR3 DNA reads as TGTGCCAGCAGCTTGGACAGCCGGAAGGGCTACACCTTC.

The chain recombines TRBV18 with TRBJ2-7; no clear D gene. Germline V gene sequence: CDR1 KGHSH, CDR2 LQKENI. V lost 0 bases, J lost 3 bases, and 6 bases lay in between. CDR3 length equals 13 residues. CDR3 region: CASSPPVGYEQYV. The CDR3 coding sequence is TGTGCCAGCTCACCACCAGTCGGCTACGAGCAGTACGTC.

The chain has TRBV5-4 and TRBJ2-1; tentatively, D is TRBD1 (5 bases). Trimming shortened V by 4 bases and J by 5 bases, and 10 bases separated the two germline ends. From germline, CDR1 is SGHNT and CDR2 YYREEE (reference sequence). The CDR3 covers 13 residues. CDR3 in amino acids: CASSHRTHNEQFF. The CDR3 region has the DNA TGTGCCAGCAGCCACAGGACCCACAATGAGCAGTTCTTC.

The rearrangement joins TRBV30 to TRBJ2-1, with D possibly being TRBD2 (6 bases). The CDR3 is 12 residues long. Looked up from germline, CDR1 is GTSNPN and CDR2 is SVGIG (reference sequence). Between the trimmed V and J ends, which lost 4 bases and 8 bases, there was a span of 12 bases. The chain's CDR3 is CAWIMGGYEQFF. The CDR3 bases are TGTGCCTGGATAATGGGGGGTTATGAGCAGTTCTTC. The full variable domain, completed using reference TRBV30 and TRBJ2-1, is SQTIHQWPATLVQPVGSPLSLECTVEGTSNPNLYWYRQAAGRGLQLLFYSVGIGQISSEVPQNLSASRPQDRQFILSSKKLLLSDSGFYLCAWIMGGYEQFFGPGTRLTVL.

This chain connects TRBV20-1 to TRBJ2-2; TRBD2 aligns across 14 bases. This CDR3 comprises 17 residues. Germline V lookup: CDR1 DFQATT, CDR2 SNEGSKA (reference sequence). Trimming at V came to 6 bases and at J to 6 bases, leaving 12 bases not matched to a gene. The DNA of the CDR3 is TGCAGTGCGGATCTAGGACTAGCGGGGGGTCGTCCCGGGGAGCTGTTTTTT. It specifies CSADLGLAGGRPGELFF.

J is TRBJ2-2 and V is TRBV6-4, with TRBD2 matching over 12 bases. V dropped 5 bases and J dropped 6; count of bases not matched to a gene: 7. The germline CDR1 and CDR2 sequences are MRHNA and SNTAGT. CDR3 length equals 16 residues. Written as DNA, the CDR3 is TGTGCCAGCAGTTCCCGACTAGCGGGGGACGCCGGGGAGCTGTTTTTT. Translation gives CASSSRLAGDAGELFF.

The J gene is TRBJ2-5, the V gene TRBV5-1; 13 positions match TRBD2. Germline-derived CDR1 and CDR2 are SGHRS and YFSETQ. The length of the CDR3 is 15 residues. With 1 base clipped from V and 5 bases from J, the junction kept 2 bases outside the gene matches. CDR3 DNA: TGCGCCAGCAGCTTGACTAGCGGGGGGGCTGAGACCCAGTACTTC. It codes for CASSLTSGGAETQYF.

The J gene is TRBJ1-2, the V gene TRBV30, with 7 bases aligning to TRBD1. V lost 7 bases, J lost 5 bases, and 19 bases stayed unmatched. The germline V gene has CDR1 GTSNPN and CDR2 SVGIG (reference sequence). The CDR3 consists of 16 residues. The CDR3 nucleotides are TGTGCCTCCAACATGGATCAGGGACAGACTTCGTATGGCTACACCTTC. As protein: CASNMDQGQTSYGYTF.

This chain joins TRBV20-1 and TRBJ2-3; 9 nucleotides align to TRBD1. The CDR3 sequence is 19 residues long. The germline gives CDR1 DFQATT, CDR2 SNEGSKA (reference sequence). After removal of 3 bases from V and 4 bases from J, the junction contained 20 bases not matched to a gene. DNA of the CDR3: TGCAGTGCTAGCGTGTCCGCCCGCTTTACAGGGGGCTTGGCAGATACGCAGTATTTT. It specifies CSASVSARFTGGLADTQYF.

The gene calls are TRBV2 and TRBJ2-1, with TRBD2 matching 15 bases. Germline CDR1 reads SNHLY; CDR2 reads FYNNEI. V shed 7 bases, J shed 1 base, and the junction held 5 bases outside the gene matches. The CDR3 consists of 17 residues. The CDR3 DNA sequence: TGTGCCAGCATCACCGGGACTAGCGGGGGGTCCTACAATGAGCAGTTCTTC. This encodes CASITGTSGGSYNEQFF.

The chain uses TRBV29-1 and TRBJ1-2; D uncertain. Germline CDR1 and CDR2: SQVTM and ANQGSEA. V lost 0 bases and J lost 0, with 14 bases in between. This CDR3 spans 16 amino acids. The CDR3 nucleotides are TGCAGCGTTGAAGATCGAGGCAGGCGAACTAACTATGGCTACACCTTC. Protein product: CSVEDRGRRTNYGYTF. The complete variable domain, with remaining parts taken from reference TRBV29-1 and TRBJ1-2, reads SAVISQKPSRDICQRGTSLTIQCQVDSQVTMMFWYRQQPGQSLTLIATANQGSEATYESGFVIDKFPISRPNLTFSTLTVSNMSPEDSSIYLCSVEDRGRRTNYGYTFGSGTRLTVV.

The V call is TRBV29-1, the J call TRBJ1-2; D is unclear. Trimming took off 2 bases at V and 8 bases at J, with 12 bases between the two ends. The CDR3 runs to 12 residues. Germline CDR1 and CDR2: SQVTM and ANQGSEA. The CDR3 region is CSVEIRRPGYTF. Written as DNA, the CDR3 is TGCAGCGTTGAAATACGACGTCCGGGCTACACCTTC.

This clonotype was counted once. The chain carries TRBV9 and TRBJ1-5, with TRBD1 as a possible D gene (6 bases). The length of the CDR3 is 19 residues. Germline V gene sequence: CDR1 SGDLS, CDR2 YYNGEE. V gave up 1 base and J gave up 1 base, with 21 bases separating them. CDR3 amino acids: CASSVSPMAGEVSNQPQHF. DNA of the CDR3: TGTGCCAGCAGCGTAAGCCCCATGGCAGGGGAGGTAAGCAATCAGCCCCAGCATTTT. Full variable domain (rest looked up from reference TRBV9 and TRBJ1-5): DSGVTQTPKHLITATGQRVTLRCSPRSGDLSVYWYQQSLDQGLQFLIQYYNGEERAKGNILERFSAQQFPDLHSELNLSSLELGDSALYFCASSVSPMAGEVSNQPQHFGDGTRLSIL.

The CDR3, as DNA: TGTGCCAGCAGTGAGGAGGCAGGGCCAGATACGCAGTATTTT. Amino acid sequence: CASSEEAGPDTQYF. J is TRBJ2-3 and V is TRBV25-1; D is tentatively TRBD1 or TRBD2 (5 bases each). The ends were cut back, 3 bases at V and 4 bases at J, with 11 bases in the middle. The CDR3 loop spans 14 amino acids. Germline V gene lookup returns CDR1 MGHDK and CDR2 SYGVNS.